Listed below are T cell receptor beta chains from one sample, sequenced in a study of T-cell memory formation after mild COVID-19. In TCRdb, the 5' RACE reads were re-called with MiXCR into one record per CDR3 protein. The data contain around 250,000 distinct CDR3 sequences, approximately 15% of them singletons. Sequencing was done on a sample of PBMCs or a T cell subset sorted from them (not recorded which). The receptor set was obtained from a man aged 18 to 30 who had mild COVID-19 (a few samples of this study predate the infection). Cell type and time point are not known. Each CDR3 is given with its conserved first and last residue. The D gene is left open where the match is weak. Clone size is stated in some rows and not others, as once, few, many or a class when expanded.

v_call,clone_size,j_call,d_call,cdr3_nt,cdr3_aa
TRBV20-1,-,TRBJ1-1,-,TGCAGCCGACTCGGGGTGGGGGACACTGAAGCTTTCTTT,CSRLGVGDTEAFF
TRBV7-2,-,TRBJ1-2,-,TGTGCCAGCAGCTCGAAAATAGGACCGCAGGCTAACTATGGCTACACCTTC,CASSSKIGPQANYGYTF
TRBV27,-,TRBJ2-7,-,TGTGCCAGCAGTTCGGGACAAAACGAGCAGTACTTC,CASSSGQNEQYF
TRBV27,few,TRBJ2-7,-,TGTGCCAGCAGTAAAACCGTCGGTGGGGCCTACGAGCAGTACTTC,CASSKTVGGAYEQYF
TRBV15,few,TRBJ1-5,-,TGTGCCACCAGCAGAGTCGGGGCCGGAGGGGCCCAGCATTTT,CATSRVGAGGAQHF
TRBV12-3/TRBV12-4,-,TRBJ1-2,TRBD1,TGTGCCAGCAGTTCTACTGGCCGGGACAGGGGGCATGGCTACACCTTC,CASSSTGRDRGHGYTF
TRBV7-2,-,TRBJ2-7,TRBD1,TGTGCCAGCAGCTTAACAGGGGGGATTACCGAGCAGTACTTC,CASSLTGGITEQYF
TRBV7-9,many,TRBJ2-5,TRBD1,TGTGCCAGCAGCTCCAGGGGGCCAGAGACCCAGTACTTC,CASSSRGPETQYF
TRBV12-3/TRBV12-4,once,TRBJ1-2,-,TGTGCCAGCAGTTTAGTCAGGGCTACGCTTTGGGTCTATGGCTACACCTTC,CASSLVRATLWVYGYTF
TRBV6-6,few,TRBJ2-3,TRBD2,TGTGCCAGCAGTTACTTGAGCGGGGGCACAGATACGCAGTATTTT,CASSYLSGGTDTQYF
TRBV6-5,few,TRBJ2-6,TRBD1,TGTGCCAGCAGAAACAGGGGGCCAGGGGCCAACGTCCTGACTTTC,CASRNRGPGANVLTF
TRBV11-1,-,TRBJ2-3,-,TGTGCCAGCAGCTTAACTGACCTAGATACGCAGTATTTT,CASSLTDLDTQYF
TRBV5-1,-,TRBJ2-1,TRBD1,TGCGCCAGCAGCTTGGGACAGGGGATGTACAATGAGCAGTTCTTC,CASSLGQGMYNEQFF
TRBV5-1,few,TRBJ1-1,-,TGCGCCAGCAGCCCCGGCCCCCTGGGCACTGAAGCTTTCTTT,CASSPGPLGTEAFF
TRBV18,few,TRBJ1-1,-,TGTGCCAGCTCACGACCTTTTGGGGGCAACACTGAAGCTTTCTTT,CASSRPFGGNTEAFF
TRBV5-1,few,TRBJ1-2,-,TGCGCCAGCAGCTGGACCGATACTAACTATGGCTACACCTTC,CASSWTDTNYGYTF
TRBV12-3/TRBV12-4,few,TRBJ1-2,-,TGTGCCAGCAGCCCCCTAGGTTATGGCTACACCTTC,CASSPLGYGYTF
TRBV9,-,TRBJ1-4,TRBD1,TGTGCCAGCAGCGAAACCGACAGGGGAAAACTGTTTTTT,CASSETDRGKLFF
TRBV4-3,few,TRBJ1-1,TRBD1,TGCGCCAGCAGCCAAGATCTCGAACAGGGGGCTTTTGAAGCTTTCTTT,CASSQDLEQGAFEAFF
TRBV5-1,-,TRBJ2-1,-,TGCGCCAGCAGCTTGGCCCGGAGGGTGTACAATGAGCAGTTCTTC,CASSLARRVYNEQFF
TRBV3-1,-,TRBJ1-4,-,TGTGCCAGCAGCCCATCTCTACGGGTAAAACTGTTTTTT,CASSPSLRVKLFF
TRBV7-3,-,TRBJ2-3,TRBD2,TGTGCCACCTCAGTTGTGGGTGGCCTAGCGGGAGATACGCAGTATTTT,CATSVVGGLAGDTQYF
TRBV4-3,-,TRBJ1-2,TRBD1,TGCGCCAGCAGCCAAGAAGGTCCAGGGGGCTATGGCTACACCTTC,CASSQEGPGGYGYTF
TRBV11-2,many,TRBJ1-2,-,TGTGCCAGCAGCTTTGGGTGGGGCGAACCCTCCTATGGCTACACCTTC,CASSFGWGEPSYGYTF
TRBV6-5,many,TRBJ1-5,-,TGTGCCAGCAGACACAGCAATCAGCCCCAGCATTTT,CASRHSNQPQHF
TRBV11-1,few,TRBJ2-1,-,TGTGCCAGCAGCCCGGGGCCAAATGAGCAGTTCTTC,CASSPGPNEQFF
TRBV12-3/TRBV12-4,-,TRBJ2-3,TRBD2,TGTGCCAGCAGTTTGGCGGGGGGGCCAGTAACAGATACGCAGTATTTT,CASSLAGGPVTDTQYF
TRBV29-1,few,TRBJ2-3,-,TGCAGCGTCCCCTCGCCCCGGGGTACGCAGTATTTT,CSVPSPRGTQYF
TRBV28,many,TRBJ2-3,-,TGTGCCAGCAGTTTAGACTTCACAGATACGCAGTATTTT,CASSLDFTDTQYF
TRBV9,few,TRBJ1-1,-,TGTGCCAGCAGCGTAGCGCCGGGAATCTGGACTGAAGCTTTCTTT,CASSVAPGIWTEAFF
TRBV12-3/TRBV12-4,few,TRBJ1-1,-,TGTGCCAGCACCCTCCACGGTGGGGGCGAGGAAGCTTTCTTT,CASTLHGGGEEAFF
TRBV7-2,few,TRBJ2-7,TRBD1,TGTGCCAGCAGCTCCCCGGGACAGCTTCACGAGCAGTACTTC,CASSSPGQLHEQYF
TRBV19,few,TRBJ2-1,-,TGTGCCAGTAGTCTAGGCTGGAGCTACAATGAGCAGTTCTTC,CASSLGWSYNEQFF
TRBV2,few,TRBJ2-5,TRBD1,TGTGCCAGCAGTGAAAGCGTGCTGGACAGGGCCCAAGAGACCCAGTACTTC,CASSESVLDRAQETQYF
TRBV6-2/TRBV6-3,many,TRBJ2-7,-,TGTGCCAGCGAGCAACAGGGCCGTGGCTACGAGCAGTACTTC,CASEQQGRGYEQYF
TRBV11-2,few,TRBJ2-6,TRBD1,TGTGCCAGCAGCCAAGCGGACAGGGGGCATGGGGCCAACGTCCTGACTTTC,CASSQADRGHGANVLTF
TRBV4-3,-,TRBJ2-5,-,TGCGCCAGCAGCCAAGAGCCCCAAGAGACCCAGTACTTC,CASSQEPQETQYF
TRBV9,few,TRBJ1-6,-,TGTGCCAGCAGCGTAGGGGCGTTGGATTCACCCCTCCACTTT,CASSVGALDSPLHF
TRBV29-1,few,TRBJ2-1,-,TGCAGCGTGGTGTGGGGTGAGCAGTTCTTC,CSVVWGEQFF
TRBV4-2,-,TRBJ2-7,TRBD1,TGTGCCAGCAGCACAAGACAGGGAGCCTACGAGCAGTACTTC,CASSTRQGAYEQYF
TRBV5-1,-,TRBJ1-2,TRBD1,TGCGCCAGCAGCTTGGACAGGGGGATTAATAATGGCTACACCTTC,CASSLDRGINNGYTF